In this sample, the clone carrying this T cell receptor beta chain turned up many times. This entry belongs to a study of T cells in Graves' hyperthyroidism and ophthalmopathy. It was less than 13 ml of fresh peripheral blood that supplied the PBMCs. The CDR3 is 15 amino acids. With V trimmed by 5 bases and J by 3 bases, 4 bases remained unmatched. CDR1 and CDR2 (germline): SGHTA, FQGNSA. Amplified TCR beta CDR3 regions came from RNA transcripts. HTBI primers drove first-round RT-PCR of the TCR CDR3. TCRdb re-derived calls from the multiplex PCR reads in MiXCR, one entry per CDR3 protein. The sample consists of 600,000 or so distinct CDR3 sequences, 15% to 20% of them appearing once.

Sequencing used blood. This TCR was sampled from a woman in her thirties with Graves' hyperthyroidism. The chain employs TRBV7-2 and TRBJ2-3; TRBD2 matches 11 bases. CDR3: CASSALAGETDTQYF. The CDR3 DNA sequence: TGTGCCAGCAGCGCACTAGCGGGAGAGACAGATACGCAGTATTTT.